This T cell receptor (delta chain) is from a study of gamma-delta T cells after stem cell transplantation. Per germline, CDR1 GEAIGNYY and CDR2 EKD. The CDR3 spans 21 residues. The J segment lost 0 bases and the V segment lost 3 bases, leaving 23 bases of the junction unmatched. TCRdb re-analyzed the RT-PCR reads via CATT. The sample includes some 1,900 delta-chain clones, about 15% of them seen just once. This receptor was obtained from a human donor. It is not recorded whose cells these are; they may come from a transplant donor. Sequenced input: gamma-delta T cells. The chain couples TRDV2 to TRDJ1; 8 nucleotides align to TRDD3. Written as DNA, the CDR3 is TGTGCCTGTGACCCTATGGTTATGGGCTGGGGGAGTTTGCGGTACACCGATAAACTCATCTTT. This encodes CACDPMVMGWGSLRYTDKLIF.